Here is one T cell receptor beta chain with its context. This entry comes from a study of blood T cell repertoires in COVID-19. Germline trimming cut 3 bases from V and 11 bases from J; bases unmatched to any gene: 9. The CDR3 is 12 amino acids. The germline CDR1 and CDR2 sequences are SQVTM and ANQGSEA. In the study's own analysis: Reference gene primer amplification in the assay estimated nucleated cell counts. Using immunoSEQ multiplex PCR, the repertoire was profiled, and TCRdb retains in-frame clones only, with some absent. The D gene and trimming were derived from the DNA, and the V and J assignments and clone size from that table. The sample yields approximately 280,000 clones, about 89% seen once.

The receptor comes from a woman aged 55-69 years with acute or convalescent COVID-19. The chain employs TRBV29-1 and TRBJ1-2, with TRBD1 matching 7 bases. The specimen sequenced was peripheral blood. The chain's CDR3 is CSVDRGRSVYTF. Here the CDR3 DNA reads TGCAGCGTTGACAGGGGGAGGTCGGTGTACACCTTC.